This T cell receptor beta chain was captured in a study of CD8+CD57+ T cells in acquired aplastic anemia. The overall study: Average DNA yield from sorted CD4+ and CD8+ cells was roughly 3 ug.

Ten or more counts support this clonotype. The V segment lost 2 bases and the J segment 4 bases; nucleotides outside the gene matches: 8. Germline V gene sequence: CDR1 SGHTA, CDR2 FQGNSA. The CDR3 sequence is 16 residues long. The TCR beta profiling, which covered VDJ combination and CDR3 sequence, was carried out using genomic DNA as the template. TCRdb ran MiXCR on the reads and lists one entry per CDR3 protein. The data show approximately 170,000 distinct CDR3 sequences, with approximately 50% seen just once and roughly 15% held by the top ten. The sequence was obtained from a human donor in good health, serving as a control. The chain has TRBV7-2 and TRBJ2-7, with 10 bases aligning to TRBD1. Specimen: sorted CD4+, CD8+, or CD8+CD57+ T cells (not recorded which) from PBMCs. The CDR3 region has the DNA TGTGCCAGCAGCTTACCTCCGGGACAGGGGTTGTACGAGCAGTACTTC. Residues: CASSLPPGQGLYEQYF.